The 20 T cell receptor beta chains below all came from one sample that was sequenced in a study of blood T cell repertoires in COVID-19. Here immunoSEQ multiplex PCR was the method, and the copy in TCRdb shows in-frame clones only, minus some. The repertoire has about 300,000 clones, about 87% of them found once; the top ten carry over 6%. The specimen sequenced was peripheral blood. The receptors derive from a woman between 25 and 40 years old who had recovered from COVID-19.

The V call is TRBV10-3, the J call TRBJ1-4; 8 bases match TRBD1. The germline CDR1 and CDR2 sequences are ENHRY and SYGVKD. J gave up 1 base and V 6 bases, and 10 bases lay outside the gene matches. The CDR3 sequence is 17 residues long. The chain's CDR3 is CAISEVGQGVTNEKLFF. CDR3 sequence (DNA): TGTGCCATCAGCGAAGTAGGACAGGGAGTAACTAATGAAAAACTGTTTTTT.

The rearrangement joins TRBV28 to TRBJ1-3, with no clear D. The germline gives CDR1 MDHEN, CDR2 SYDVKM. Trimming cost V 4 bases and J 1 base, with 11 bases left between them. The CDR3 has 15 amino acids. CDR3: CASSSGVPSGNTIYF. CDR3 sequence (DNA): TGTGCCAGCAGTTCCGGGGTCCCTTCTGGAAACACCATATATTTT.

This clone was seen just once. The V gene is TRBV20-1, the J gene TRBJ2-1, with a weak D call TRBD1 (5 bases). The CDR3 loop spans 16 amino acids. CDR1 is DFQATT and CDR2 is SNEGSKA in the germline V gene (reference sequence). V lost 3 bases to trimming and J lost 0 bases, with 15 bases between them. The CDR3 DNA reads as TGCAGTGCTAGTACCAAAGATAGGGGCTCCTACAATGAGCAGTTCTTC. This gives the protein CSASTKDRGSYNEQFF.

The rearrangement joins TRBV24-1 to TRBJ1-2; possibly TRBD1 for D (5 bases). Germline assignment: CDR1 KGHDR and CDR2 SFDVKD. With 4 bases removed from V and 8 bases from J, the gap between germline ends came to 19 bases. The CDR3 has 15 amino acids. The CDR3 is CATSDREKDRGGYTF. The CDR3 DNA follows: TGTGCCACCAGTGACCGGGAGAAGGACCGGGGGGGCTACACCTTC.

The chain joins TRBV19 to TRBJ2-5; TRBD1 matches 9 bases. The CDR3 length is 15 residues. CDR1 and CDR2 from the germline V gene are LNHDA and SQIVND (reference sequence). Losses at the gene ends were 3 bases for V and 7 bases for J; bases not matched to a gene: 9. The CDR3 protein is CASSMTGGGRRTQYF. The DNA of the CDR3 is TGTGCCAGTAGTATGACAGGGGGTGGAAGGAGGACCCAGTACTTC. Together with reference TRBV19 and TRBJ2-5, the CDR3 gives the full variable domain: DGGITQSPKYLFRKEGQNVTLSCEQNLNHDAMYWYRQDPGQGLRLIYYSQIVNDFQKGDIAEGYSVSREKKESFPLTVTSAQKNPTAFYLCASSMTGGGRRTQYFGPGTRLLVL.

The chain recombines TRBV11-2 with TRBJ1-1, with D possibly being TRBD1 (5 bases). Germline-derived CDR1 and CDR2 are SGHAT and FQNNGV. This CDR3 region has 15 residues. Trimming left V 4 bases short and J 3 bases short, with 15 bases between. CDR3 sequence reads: CASSSVRGLHTEAFF. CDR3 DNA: TGTGCCAGCAGCTCGGTTAGGGGTCTTCACACTGAAGCTTTCTTT.

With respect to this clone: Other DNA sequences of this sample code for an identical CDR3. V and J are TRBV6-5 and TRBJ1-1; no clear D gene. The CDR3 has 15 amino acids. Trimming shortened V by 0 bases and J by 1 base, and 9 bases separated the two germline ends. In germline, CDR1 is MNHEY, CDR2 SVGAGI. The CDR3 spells CASSYSKRGNTEAFF. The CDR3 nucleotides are TGTGCCAGCAGTTACTCGAAAAGAGGGAACACTGAAGCTTTCTTT.

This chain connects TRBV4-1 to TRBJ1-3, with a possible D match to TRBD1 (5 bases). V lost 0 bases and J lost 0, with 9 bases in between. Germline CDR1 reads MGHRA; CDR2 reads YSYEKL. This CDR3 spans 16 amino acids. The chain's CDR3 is CASSQDRGFSGNTIYF. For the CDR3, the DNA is TGCGCCAGCAGCCAAGATAGGGGTTTCTCTGGAAACACCATATATTTT.

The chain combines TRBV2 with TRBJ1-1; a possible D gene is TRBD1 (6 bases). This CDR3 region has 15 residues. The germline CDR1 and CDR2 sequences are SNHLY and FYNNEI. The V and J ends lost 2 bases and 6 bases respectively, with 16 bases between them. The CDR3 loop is CASSENMAGAAEAFF. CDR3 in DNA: TGTGCCAGCAGTGAAAACATGGCAGGGGCGGCTGAAGCTTTCTTT.

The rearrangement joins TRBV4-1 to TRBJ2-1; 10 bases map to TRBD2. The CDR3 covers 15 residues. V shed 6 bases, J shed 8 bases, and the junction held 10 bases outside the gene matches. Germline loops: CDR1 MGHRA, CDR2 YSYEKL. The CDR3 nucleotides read TGCGCCAGCAGGGCAGGACTAGCGGTTCGAGATGAGCAGTTCTTC. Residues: CASRAGLAVRDEQFF.

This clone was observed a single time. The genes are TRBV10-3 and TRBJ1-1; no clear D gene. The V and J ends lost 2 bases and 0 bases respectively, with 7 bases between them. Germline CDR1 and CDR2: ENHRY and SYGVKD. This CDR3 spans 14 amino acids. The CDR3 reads CAISETWLNTEAFF. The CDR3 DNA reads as TGTGCCATCAGTGAGACTTGGTTGAACACTGAAGCTTTCTTT.

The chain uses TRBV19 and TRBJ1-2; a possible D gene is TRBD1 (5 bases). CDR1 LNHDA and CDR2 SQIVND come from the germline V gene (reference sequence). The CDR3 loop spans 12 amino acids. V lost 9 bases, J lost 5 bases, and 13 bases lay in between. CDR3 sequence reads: CASTVQGYGYTF. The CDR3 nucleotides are TGTGCCAGCACCGTGCAGGGATATGGCTACACCTTC.

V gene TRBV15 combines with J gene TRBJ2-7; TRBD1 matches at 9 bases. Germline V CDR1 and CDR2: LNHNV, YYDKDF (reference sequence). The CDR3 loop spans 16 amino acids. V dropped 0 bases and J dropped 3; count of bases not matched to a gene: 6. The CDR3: CATSRDRTGESYEQYF. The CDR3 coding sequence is TGTGCCACCAGCAGAGATCGGACAGGGGAGAGCTACGAGCAGTACTTC.

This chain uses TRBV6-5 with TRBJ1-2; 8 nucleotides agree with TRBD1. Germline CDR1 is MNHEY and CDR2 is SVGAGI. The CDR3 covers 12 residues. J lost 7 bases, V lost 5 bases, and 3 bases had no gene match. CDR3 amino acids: CASSHRGGGYTF. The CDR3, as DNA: TGTGCCAGCAGTCACAGGGGGGGTGGCTACACCTTC.

In DNA, the CDR3 is TGCGCCAGTACTCGAGGGGGACCGCTCTCTGGAAACACCATATATTTT. Amino acids: CASTRGGPLSGNTIYF. The chain joins TRBV5-1 to TRBJ1-3, with a possible D match to TRBD1 (6 bases). Between the trimmed V and J ends, which lost 8 bases and 0 bases, there was a span of 18 bases. The CDR3 totals 16 residues. The germline V gene encodes CDR1 SGHRS and CDR2 YFSETQ.

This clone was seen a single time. The CDR3 nucleotides are TGCGCCAGCAGCCAAATACTGAGCTCCTACGAGCAGTACTTC. Translation: CASSQILSSYEQYF. The chain joins TRBV4-1 to TRBJ2-7; the D is unclear. The germline gives CDR1 MGHRA, CDR2 YSYEKL. Trimming stripped 2 bases from V and 0 bases from J, with 8 bases between. CDR3 length: 14 residues.

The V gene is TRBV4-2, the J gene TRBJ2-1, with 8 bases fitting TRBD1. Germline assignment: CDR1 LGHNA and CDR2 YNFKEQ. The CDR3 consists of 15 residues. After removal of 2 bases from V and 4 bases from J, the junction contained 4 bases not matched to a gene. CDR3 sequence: CASSQQGAPYNEQFF. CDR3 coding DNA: TGTGCCAGCAGCCAACAGGGGGCGCCGTACAATGAGCAGTTCTTC.

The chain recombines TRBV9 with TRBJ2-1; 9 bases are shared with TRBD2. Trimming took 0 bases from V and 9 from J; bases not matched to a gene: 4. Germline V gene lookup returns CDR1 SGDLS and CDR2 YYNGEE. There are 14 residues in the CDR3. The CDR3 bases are TGTGCCAGCAGCGTAGGCGGGGGGGCCATTGAGCAGTTCTTC. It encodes CASSVGGGAIEQFF. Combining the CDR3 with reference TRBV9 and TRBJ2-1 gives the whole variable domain DSGVTQTPKHLITATGQRVTLRCSPRSGDLSVYWYQQSLDQGLQFLIQYYNGEERAKGNILERFSAQQFPDLHSELNLSSLELGDSALYFCASSVGGGAIEQFFGPGTRLTVL.

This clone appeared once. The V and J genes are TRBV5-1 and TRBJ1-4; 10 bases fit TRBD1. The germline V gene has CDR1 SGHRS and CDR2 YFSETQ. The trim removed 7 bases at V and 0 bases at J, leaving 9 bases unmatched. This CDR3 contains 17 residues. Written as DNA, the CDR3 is TGCGCCAGCGAGCACCGGGACAGGGGAGCAACTAATGAAAAACTGTTTTTT. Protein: CASEHRDRGATNEKLFF.

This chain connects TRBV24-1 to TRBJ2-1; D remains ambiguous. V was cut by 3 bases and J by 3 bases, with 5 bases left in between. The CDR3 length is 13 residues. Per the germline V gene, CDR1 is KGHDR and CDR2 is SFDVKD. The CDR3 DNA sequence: TGTGCCACCAGTGATGGGCGCTACAATGAGCAGTTCTTC. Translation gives CATSDGRYNEQFF.